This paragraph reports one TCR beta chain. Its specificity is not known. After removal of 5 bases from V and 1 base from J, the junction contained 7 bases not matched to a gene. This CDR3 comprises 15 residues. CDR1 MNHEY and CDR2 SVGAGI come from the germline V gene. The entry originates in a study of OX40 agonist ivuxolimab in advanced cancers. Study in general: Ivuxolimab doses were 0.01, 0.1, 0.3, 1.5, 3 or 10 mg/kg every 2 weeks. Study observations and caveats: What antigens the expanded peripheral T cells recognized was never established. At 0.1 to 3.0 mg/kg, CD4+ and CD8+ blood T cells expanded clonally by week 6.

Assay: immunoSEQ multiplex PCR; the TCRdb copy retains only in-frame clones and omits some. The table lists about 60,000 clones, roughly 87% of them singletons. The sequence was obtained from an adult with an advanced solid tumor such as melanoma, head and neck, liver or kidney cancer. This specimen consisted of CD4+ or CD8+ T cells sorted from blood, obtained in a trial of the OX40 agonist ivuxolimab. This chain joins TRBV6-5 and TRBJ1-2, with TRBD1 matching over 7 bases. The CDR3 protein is CASSKGQTHNYGYTF. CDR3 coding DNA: TGTGCCAGCAGTAAGGGACAGACTCATAACTATGGCTACACCTTC.